Listed here is a single T cell receptor (beta chain). Its target antigen remains unknown. Base quality data are lacking; no much larger clone is found one base away. The CDR3 regions of human TCRbeta chains were analyzed by immunosequencing. Turning to the authors' computational methods: TCRs in the repertoires were compared against a reference library of SARS-CoV-2-specific TCRs that had been generated with the MIRA antigen-specificity platform. Breadth was defined as the fraction of unique TCRs that were SARS-CoV-2-associated, and depth was defined as the fraction of total T cells that were SARS-CoV-2-associated. Using the MIRA data, every spike-specific TCR was mapped to the spike region that the TCR reacted to and assigned to either a CD4 or a CD8 class. Log10-transformed breadth and depth values were compared by one-way ANOVA with Sidak's multiple comparisons tests. The table comes from immuneACCESS by way of TCRdb, which keeps in-frame sequences with V and J called. Part of the clones is missing from these tables; in studies checked, under half for an unresolved V gene and the rest for unknown reasons. V and J calls and clone size are copied from that table; D and trimming were computed from the DNA. The sample has approximately 57,000 clones on record, roughly 86% of them singletons. The leading ten clones occupy over 15% of the sample.

What the time point label conveys for this sample: baseline before first vaccination. Vaccinee samples came from UK trials COV001 and COV002, including a single-blind randomized controlled phase 2/3 trial of AZD1222 (ChAdOx1 nCoV-19) in healthy adults. For TCRbeta chain sequencing, PBMC samples from trial participants were taken at day 0 and at day 28 after the second dose. CDR1 and CDR2 are read off the germline V gene (reference sequence) as SEHNR and FQNEAQ. The CDR3, cysteine through phenylalanine, is 18 amino acids long. Just the 54-base CDR3 DNA is kept, in frame starting at base 1. The V end gives up 1 base and the J end 5 bases, leaving 16 bases in the junction not matched to a gene. This specimen comes from a study of T cell responses to AZD1222 COVID-19 vaccine (dated by TCRdb to the early 2020s). Describing the broader study: AZD1222 recipients whose second dose came at about 4 weeks and those whose second dose came at about 12 weeks were combined into one group, since spike-specific TCR depth and breadth did not differ between the two schedules. TCR sequencing covered more than 230 trial participants: 200 to 220 given two doses of AZD1222 and 26 given two doses of MenACWY control vaccine. Trial participants were enrolled by age into 18-55, 56-69 and 70-plus year subgroups, with about 150, 28 and 57 TCR-sequenced participants respectively. What the authors observed across the whole study: Epitopes outside the regions mutated in the B.1.351 and B.1.1.7 variants were reportedly recognized by nearly half of the unique spike-specific TCRs. In the small 56-69-year group, the increase in depth fell short of significance, most likely because of low power. A significant rise in spike-specific TCR breadth and depth was observed after two AZD1222 doses relative to day 0 and relative to MenACWY recipients. Because no samples from the day 14 peak response were available, repertoires could be characterized only after the peak T cell response. The whole spike protein was spanned by vaccine-associated CD4 TCRs, and dominant responses were seen in regions 160-218 and 743-854. Participants were mostly white British and included more females than males, and it was suggested by the authors that clonal diversity may have been underestimated. Conclusions about previously exposed vaccinees are limited because only six or seven AZD1222 recipients were SARS-CoV-2 seropositive at baseline.

This sequence uses TRBV7-9 and TRBJ2-7; 8 bases in between match TRBD1. This material consisted of peripheral blood, taken on day 0 of AZD1222 vaccination. This receptor was identified in an adult in good health. The bases are TGTGCCAGCAGCTTAGTCGAGGGTGGACAGGGCCAGGCTAACGAGCAGTACTTC. This yields the protein CASSLVEGGQGQANEQYF.